The 7 T cell receptor beta chains listed next were all sequenced from one sample in a study of blood T cell repertoires in COVID-19. Using immunoSEQ multiplex PCR, the repertoire was profiled, and TCRdb retains in-frame clones only, with some absent. The sample holds some 100,000 clones, approximately 81% seen once. The sequenced sample was peripheral blood. The source of these receptors is a man aged 60 to 69 with acute or convalescent COVID-19.

The CDR3 here is CASSLVQQGNSPLHF. The CDR3 DNA is TGTGCCAGCAGCTTAGTCCAACAGGGTAATTCACCCCTCCACTTT. The genes are TRBV7-8 and TRBJ1-6; perhaps TRBD1 as D (6 bases). The germline V and J ends were trimmed by 1 base and 6 bases, with 10 bases remaining between them. The CDR3 contains 15 residues. Per the germline V gene, CDR1 is SGHVS and CDR2 is FQNEAQ.

The V and J genes are TRBV19 and TRBJ1-2; 7 bases map to TRBD1. The CDR3 covers 13 residues. V dropped 5 bases and J dropped 5; count of bases not matched to a gene: 5. Germline assignment: CDR1 LNHDA and CDR2 SQIVND (reference sequence). CDR3 nucleotide sequence: TGTGCCAGTAGTCGCGACAGGGTATATGGCTACACCTTC. Translated, it gives CASSRDRVYGYTF.

This chain links TRBV28 with TRBJ2-7; 8 nucleotides align to TRBD1. This CDR3 spans 15 amino acids. The ends lost 3 bases at V and 6 bases at J; junction bases unmatched: 10. Germline V gene sequence: CDR1 MDHEN, CDR2 SYDVKM. CDR3 amino acids: CASSFPGQGVFEQYF. For the CDR3, the DNA is TGTGCCAGCAGTTTTCCTGGACAGGGTGTTTTCGAGCAGTACTTC.

The chain combines TRBV19 with TRBJ2-7; possibly TRBD1 for D (6 bases). V was pared by 7 bases and J by 0 bases, with 13 bases between. CDR3 length equals 14 residues. Germline assignment: CDR1 LNHDA and CDR2 SQIVND (reference sequence). This CDR3 is CASNAGTYSYEQYF. CDR3 nucleotide sequence: TGTGCCAGTAATGCCGGGACATACTCCTACGAGCAGTACTTC.

This chain connects TRBV4-2 to TRBJ1-5; D is perhaps TRBD1 (5 bases). The CDR3 totals 15 residues. Germline lookup yields CDR1 LGHNA and CDR2 YNFKEQ. Trimming cost V 1 base and J 2 bases, with 9 bases left between them. The CDR3 coding sequence is TGTGCCAGCAGCCAAGGGGGCGCGGGCAATCAGCCCCAGCATTTT. Amino acid sequence: CASSQGGAGNQPQHF.

The V gene is TRBV5-6, the J gene TRBJ1-1; 7 bases line up with TRBD1. This CDR3 region has 12 residues. Trimming at V came to 0 bases and at J to 8 bases, leaving 1 base not matched to a gene. Germline-derived CDR1 and CDR2 are SGHDT and YYEEEE. The CDR3 sequence is CASSLATGEAFF. In DNA, the CDR3 is TGTGCCAGCAGCTTGGCGACAGGGGAAGCTTTCTTT.

This clone came up once. The rearrangement links TRBV21-1 to TRBJ2-3; the D call of TRBD1 is as the table states it, not checked on the DNA. TRBV21-1 is a pseudogene segment. The CDR3 has 16 residues. CDR3 sequence (DNA): TGTGCCAGCAGCTCCAAGCCAGGGAAGGAGTCAGATACGCAGTATTTT. Translation gives CASSSKPGKESDTQYF.